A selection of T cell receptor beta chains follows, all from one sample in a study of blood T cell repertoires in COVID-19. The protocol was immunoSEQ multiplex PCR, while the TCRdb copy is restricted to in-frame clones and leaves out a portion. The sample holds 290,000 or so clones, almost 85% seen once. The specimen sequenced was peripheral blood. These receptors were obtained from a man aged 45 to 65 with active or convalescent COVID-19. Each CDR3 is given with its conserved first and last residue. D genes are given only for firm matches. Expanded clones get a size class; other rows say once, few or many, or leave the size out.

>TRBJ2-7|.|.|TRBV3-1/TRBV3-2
TGTGCCAGCAGCCGGGCTCGGCAGGCGTCCTACGAGCAGTACTTC
CASSRARQASYEQYF
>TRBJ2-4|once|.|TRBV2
TGTGCCAGCAGTGTGCACTATGTTCTAGCCAAAAACATTCAGTACTTC
CASSVHYVLAKNIQYF
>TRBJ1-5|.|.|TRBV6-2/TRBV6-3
TGTGCCAGCAGTTCGGGGAGGCGTCAGCCCCAGCATTTT
CASSSGRRQPQHF
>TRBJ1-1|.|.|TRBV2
TGTGCCAGCAGTGAACAGGGGTACACTGAAGCTTTCTTT
CASSEQGYTEAFF
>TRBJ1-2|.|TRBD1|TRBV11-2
TGTGCCAGCAGCTTAGTCTCCGGACAGGGCTATTCCCTGGGCTATGGCTACACCTTC
CASSLVSGQGYSLGYGYTF
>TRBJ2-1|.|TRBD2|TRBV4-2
TGTGCCAGCAGCCCAGGACTAGCGGGAACCCGCAATGAGCAGTTCTTC
CASSPGLAGTRNEQFF
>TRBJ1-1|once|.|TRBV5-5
TGTGCCAGCAGTTACACGCAAACCGGGACACCCTCCGCTTTCTTT
CASSYTQTGTPSAFF
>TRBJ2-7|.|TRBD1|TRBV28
TGTGCCAGCAGTTCGACAGGGTTGGTCCCCTACGAGCAGTACTTC
CASSSTGLVPYEQYF
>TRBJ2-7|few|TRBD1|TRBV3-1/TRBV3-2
TGTGCCAGCAGCCGACCTGGGACAGTAGCCTACGAGCAGTACTTC
CASSRPGTVAYEQYF
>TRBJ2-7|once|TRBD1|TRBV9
TGTGCCAGCAGCGTTGTACAGGGGATAAACGAGCAGTACTTC
CASSVVQGINEQYF
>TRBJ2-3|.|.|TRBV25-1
TGTGCCAGCAGCCCTGGCCCGATCCGCGGTACGCAGTATTTT
CASSPGPIRGTQYF
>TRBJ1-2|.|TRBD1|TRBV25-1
TGTGCCAGCAGTGAATTGAGGGGGGACAGGGAAAATGGCTACACCTTC
CASSELRGDRENGYTF
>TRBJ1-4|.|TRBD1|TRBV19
TGTGCCAGTAGTCCCCTTGACAGGGGAGATGAAAAACTGTTTTTT
CASSPLDRGDEKLFF
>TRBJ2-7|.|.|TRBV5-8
TGTGCCAGCAGCCTGCACTGGGAGCAGTACTTC
CASSLHWEQYF
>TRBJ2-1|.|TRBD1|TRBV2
TGTGCCAGCAGGGGACAGGGTAGTAACAATGAGCAGTTCTTC
CASRGQGSNNEQFF
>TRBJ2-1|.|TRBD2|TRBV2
TGTGCCAGCAGTGAAGCGCCTGGGACTAGCGGTACGAATGAGCAGTTCTTC
CASSEAPGTSGTNEQFF
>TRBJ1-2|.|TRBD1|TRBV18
TGTGCCAGCTCACTCAACGGACAGGGATCGGCCTATGGCTACACCTTC
CASSLNGQGSAYGYTF